This T cell receptor (beta chain) was observed in a study of cytomegalovirus exposure and HLA in healthy donors. The PCR made use of 60 Vbeta and 13 Jbeta primers. Sequencing was performed with immunoSEQ multiplex PCR; in TCRdb, only in-frame clones are kept and a portion is missing. Among about 140,000 clones, more than 75% were seen once, and the ten largest hold about 2.5%. Between the trimmed V and J ends, which lost 0 bases and 5 bases, there was a span of 14 bases. The CDR3 sequence is 15 residues long. CDR1 is LGHNA, CDR2 YNFKEQ, per germline. This cohort consisted of healthy bone marrow donors.

The chain links TRBV4-2 to TRBJ2-7; no clear D. This clonotype originated in a man aged 50 to 59 in good health and CMV-seronegative. Sample: PBMCs. The DNA for the CDR3 is TGTGCCAGCAGCCAAGAACGGCCGGGTGTCGACGAGCAGTACTTC. Protein product: CASSQERPGVDEQYF.